This T cell receptor beta chain was found in a study of Ad26.COV2.S vaccination and SARS-CoV-2 variants. Findings and limits, study-wide: Analyses that measured TCR breadth and depth may have underestimated total T cell responses.

This table comes from immunoSEQ multiplex PCR, and its TCRdb copy is limited to in-frame clones, with some not included. The sample carries roughly 420,000 clones, around 89% recorded once. Trimming pared 0 bases from V and 7 bases from J, leaving 7 bases between. This CDR3 region has 12 residues. Germline CDR1 and CDR2: MNHNY and SVGAGI (reference sequence). In this sample, this clone turned up once. The antigen is undetermined. Treatment here: around 19 received Ad26.COV2.S at low or high dose, single or two shots; about 5 received placebo; per-sample allocation not given. Collection of the samples took place on day 63 after the first injection of vaccine or placebo. Donation was by an adult aged 18-55 years who was in Boston.

The sequence derives from a person between 18 and 65 years old who received the Ad26.COV2.S COVID-19 vaccine or a placebo. The chain joins TRBV6-6 to TRBJ2-7; no clear D. Sample: peripheral blood, taken in a trial of Ad26.COV2.S vaccine versus placebo. The CDR3 loop is CASSYSNWEQYF. CDR3 DNA: TGTGCCAGCAGTTACTCGAATTGGGAGCAGTACTTC.